Reported below is one T cell receptor (beta chain). The source of the sample is a study of blood T cell repertoires in COVID-19. About the research overall: Nucleic acid was either cDNA or gDNA, and it came from T cells, B-cell-depleted T cells, or PBMCs.

The CDR3 is 12 residues long. V shed 7 bases, J shed 8 bases, and the junction held 7 bases outside the gene matches. As handled by the study authors: Reference gene primers were amplified, and this amplification served to estimate nucleated cell counts. Profiling relied on immunoSEQ multiplex PCR, and the TCRdb table lists in-frame clones only, not all of them. V, J and clone size derive from that table, while D and trimming were established from the DNA sequence. The data show fewer than 250,000 clones, about nine tenths seen once. Enrolment of Seattle patients took place during active infection, and they were followed longitudinally.

The chain combines TRBV12-3 or TRBV12-4 with TRBJ1-2, with 7 bases fitting TRBD1. Input material: peripheral blood. This receptor was taken from a young man with COVID-19, enrolled during active disease. As DNA, the CDR3 is TGTGCCAGCACCCAACAGGGACAGGGCTACACCTTC. This codes for CASTQQGQGYTF.